A selection of T cell receptor beta chains follows, all from one sample in a study of CD8 T cells in ankylosing spondylitis. TCRdb fed the 5' RACE reads into MiXCR, producing one record per CDR3 protein. The profile shows some 840,000 distinct CDR3 sequences, about 12% of them singletons. What was sequenced was blood, either unsorted or a sorted T cell fraction (not recorded which). The receptors were gathered from a male donor with ankylosing spondylitis. CDR3s include the opening cysteine and the closing phenylalanine or tryptophan.

CDR3 length: 17; J gene: TRBJ2-5; V gene: TRBV7-9; CDR3 protein: CASSLMGAAGLQETQYF
CDR3 length: 12; J gene: TRBJ2-3; V gene: TRBV28; CDR3 protein: CASSSGLASQYF
CDR3 length: 16; J gene: TRBJ2-3; V gene: TRBV24-1; CDR3 protein: CATSDSRVPSTDTQYF
CDR3 length: 15; J gene: TRBJ2-2; V gene: TRBV6-5; CDR3 protein: CASSFWGVTAGELFF
CDR3 length: 14; J gene: TRBJ2-3; V gene: TRBV28; CDR3 protein: CATQGRVSTDTQYF
CDR3 length: 13; J gene: TRBJ2-3; V gene: TRBV7-6; CDR3 protein: CASSFSGGATQYF
CDR3 length: 13; J gene: TRBJ2-1; V gene: TRBV7-6; CDR3 protein: CASSRDRNNEQFF
CDR3 length: 18; J gene: TRBJ2-7; V gene: TRBV20-1; CDR3 protein: CSARDPGSRSGSSYEQYF
CDR3 length: 16; J gene: TRBJ2-5; V gene: TRBV7-9; CDR3 protein: CASSLVRGGMAETQYF
CDR3 length: 12; J gene: TRBJ2-3; V gene: TRBV5-1; CDR3 protein: CASSNRGDTQYF
CDR3 length: 14; J gene: TRBJ2-7; V gene: TRBV5-1; CDR3 protein: CASSFSGGAYEQYF
CDR3 length: 13; J gene: TRBJ1-1; V gene: TRBV10-3; CDR3 protein: CAISLAGFSEAFF
CDR3 length: 13; J gene: TRBJ1-4; V gene: TRBV5-1; CDR3 protein: CASSVGGNEKLFF
CDR3 length: 15; J gene: TRBJ2-1; V gene: TRBV7-2; CDR3 protein: CASSLVVATGYEQFF
CDR3 length: 12; J gene: TRBJ2-7; V gene: TRBV20-1; CDR3 protein: CSAPGTGGEQYF
CDR3 length: 16; J gene: TRBJ2-1; V gene: TRBV10-3; CDR3 protein: CATSTPGLAGYNEQFF
CDR3 length: 13; J gene: TRBJ1-4; V gene: TRBV7-9; CDR3 protein: CASSLGGNEKLFF
CDR3 length: 14; J gene: TRBJ2-2; V gene: TRBV29-1; CDR3 protein: CSGQTRTNTGELFF
CDR3 length: 15; J gene: TRBJ1-1; V gene: TRBV13; CDR3 protein: CASSFRGQMNTEAFF
CDR3 length: 15; J gene: TRBJ2-6; V gene: TRBV5-1; CDR3 protein: CASSLGSSGANVLTF
CDR3 length: 14; J gene: TRBJ1-5; V gene: TRBV20-1; CDR3 protein: CSATDYRGNQPQHF
CDR3 length: 13; J gene: TRBJ1-1; V gene: TRBV20-1; CDR3 protein: CSASEGGGTEAFF
CDR3 length: 18; J gene: TRBJ2-4; V gene: TRBV20-1; CDR3 protein: CSARGVSGRAKAKNIQYF
CDR3 length: 11; J gene: TRBJ1-1; V gene: TRBV20-1; CDR3 protein: CSATEGFEAFF
CDR3 length: 15; J gene: TRBJ1-3; V gene: TRBV7-2; CDR3 protein: CASSLSGARGNTIYF
CDR3 length: 17; J gene: TRBJ2-3; V gene: TRBV5-7; CDR3 protein: CASSLGRTSGRADTQYF
CDR3 length: 18; J gene: TRBJ1-1; V gene: TRBV11-2; CDR3 protein: CASSLSSVGEPRGTEAFF
CDR3 length: 17; J gene: TRBJ1-2; V gene: TRBV4-2; CDR3 protein: CASSQDDRGRIDYGYTF
CDR3 length: 14; J gene: TRBJ2-7; V gene: TRBV10-2; CDR3 protein: CASSEPGASYEQYF
CDR3 length: 15; J gene: TRBJ2-3; V gene: TRBV29-1; CDR3 protein: CSGIHPSWGTDTQYF
CDR3 length: 14; J gene: TRBJ2-1; V gene: TRBV20-1; CDR3 protein: CSASRSSGSNEQFF
CDR3 length: 17; J gene: TRBJ1-5; V gene: TRBV20-1; CDR3 protein: CSARFLQAPYSNQPQHF
CDR3 length: 12; J gene: TRBJ2-5; V gene: TRBV3-1; CDR3 protein: CASSQVVGTQYF
CDR3 length: 15; J gene: TRBJ2-3; V gene: TRBV5-1; CDR3 protein: CASRPTPTSTDTQYF
CDR3 length: 14; J gene: TRBJ2-7; V gene: TRBV10-3; CDR3 protein: CAISEYDGGYEQYF
CDR3 length: 16; J gene: TRBJ1-1; V gene: TRBV18; CDR3 protein: CASSPPIQGVNTEAFF
CDR3 length: 13; J gene: TRBJ2-5; V gene: TRBV6-1; CDR3 protein: CASSRQGEQTQYF
CDR3 length: 16; J gene: TRBJ2-1; V gene: TRBV20-1; CDR3 protein: CSARGRSGDTYNEQFF
CDR3 length: 16; J gene: TRBJ2-2; V gene: TRBV5-1; CDR3 protein: CASRPPGTKNTGELFF
CDR3 length: 16; J gene: TRBJ2-5; V gene: TRBV5-5; CDR3 protein: CASSLSTGGRQETQYF
CDR3 length: 14; J gene: TRBJ2-3; V gene: TRBV27; CDR3 protein: CASSSMDLTDTQYF